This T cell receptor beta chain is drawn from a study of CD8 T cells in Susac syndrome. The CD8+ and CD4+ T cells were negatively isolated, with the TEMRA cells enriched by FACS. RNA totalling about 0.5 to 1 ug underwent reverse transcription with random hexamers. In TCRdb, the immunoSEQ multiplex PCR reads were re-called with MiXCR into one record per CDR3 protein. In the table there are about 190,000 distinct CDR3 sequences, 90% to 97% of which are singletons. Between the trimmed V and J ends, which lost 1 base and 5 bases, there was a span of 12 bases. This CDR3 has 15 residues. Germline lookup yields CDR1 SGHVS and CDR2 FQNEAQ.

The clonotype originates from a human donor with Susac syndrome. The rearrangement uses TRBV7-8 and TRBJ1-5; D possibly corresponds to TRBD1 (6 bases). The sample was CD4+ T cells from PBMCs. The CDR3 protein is CASSLDRDGHQPQHF. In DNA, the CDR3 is TGTGCCAGCAGCTTAGACAGGGACGGGCATCAGCCCCAGCATTTT. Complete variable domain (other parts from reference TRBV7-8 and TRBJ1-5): GAGVSQSPRYKVAKRGQDVALRCDPISGHVSLFWYQQALGQGPEFLTYFQNEAQLDKSGLPSDRFFAERPEGSVSTLKIQRTQQEDSAVYLCASSLDRDGHQPQHFGDGTRLSIL.